The rows below give T cell receptor beta chains drawn from one sample of a study of T-cell reconstitution after alpha-beta-depleted transplantation in children. One entry per CDR3 protein, called by TCRdb with MiXCR from the PCR reads. The sample carries over 100,000 distinct CDR3 sequences, 10% recorded once. The source was PBMCs, collected before TCRalphabeta/CD19-depleted stem cell transplant. The receptors were sampled from a boy between 2 and 10 years old with acute lymphoblastic leukemia, due to receive a stem cell transplant. Both conserved end residues are part of each CDR3. Fields, in order: V gene, clone size, D gene, J gene, CDR3 DNA, CDR3 protein. D genes are given only for firm matches. Some rows mark clone size as missing; the rest say once, few, many or name a class of expanded clone.

TRBV29-1	-	-	TRBJ2-4	TGCAGCGTTCAGTTGGCCAAAAACATTCAGTACTTC	CSVQLAKNIQYF
TRBV20-1	many	-	TRBJ2-1	TGCAGTGCTAGAGTTCCACTTAACAATGAGCAGTTCTTC	CSARVPLNNEQFF
TRBV2	few	TRBD1	TRBJ2-3	TGTGCCAGCAGTGCCCGGGACAGGGGTGCAGATACGCAGTATTTT	CASSARDRGADTQYF
TRBV5-1	few	TRBD1	TRBJ1-1	TGCGCCAGCAGCTTGGGCAGGGGGTCTGAAGCTTTCTTT	CASSLGRGSEAFF
TRBV10-3	-	-	TRBJ1-5	TGTGCCACCGAGGACGGCGGTGGTAATCAGCCCCAGCATTTT	CATEDGGGNQPQHF
TRBV30	-	-	TRBJ2-1	TGTGCCTGGACCCTGGGAGAGGCATATGAGCAGTTCTTC	CAWTLGEAYEQFF
TRBV5-4	few	TRBD2	TRBJ2-5	TGTGCCAGCAGCAAGATGGGACTAGCAGAAGAGACCCAGTACTTC	CASSKMGLAEETQYF
TRBV6-5	few	-	TRBJ1-6	TGTGCCAGCAGTTACAGGGCCCAGCAGAATTCACCCCTCCACTTT	CASSYRAQQNSPLHF
TRBV19	-	-	TRBJ2-1	TGTGCCAGTAGTATCGATAGCTCCTACAATGAGCAGTTCTTC	CASSIDSSYNEQFF
TRBV25-1	-	-	TRBJ2-5	TGTGCCAGCAGTGAATTGATGCAAGAGACCCAGTACTTC	CASSELMQETQYF
TRBV20-1	few	TRBD2	TRBJ2-7	TGCAGTGCTAGAGATTGGGCGGGAGTGGGGTACGAGCAGTACTTC	CSARDWAGVGYEQYF
TRBV18	-	TRBD1	TRBJ2-7	TGTGCCAGCTCACACCTCGGACAGGGACAAGGGGCCCACGAGCAGTACTTC	CASSHLGQGQGAHEQYF
TRBV12-3/TRBV12-4	few	TRBD1	TRBJ2-7	TGTGCCAGCAGCCTAAGACAGGGGCTCTACGAGCAGTACTTC	CASSLRQGLYEQYF
TRBV27	-	-	TRBJ2-1	TGTGCCAGCAGTTTGCGACGGCAGGCGGTCAATGAGCAGTTCTTC	CASSLRRQAVNEQFF
TRBV5-6	many	-	TRBJ2-6	TGTGCCAGCAGCTTGGTGGTGTACTCTGGGGCCAACGTCCTGACTTTC	CASSLVVYSGANVLTF
TRBV7-9	-	-	TRBJ2-1	TGTGCCAGCAGCTTAACGAAGGACAATGAGCAGTTCTTC	CASSLTKDNEQFF
TRBV7-8	many	-	TRBJ2-1	TGTGCCAGCAGCTTAGCCCGGCTAGCTCGGCCGGAGCCTGTGGGGCAGTTCTTC	CASSLARLARPEPVGQFF
TRBV7-9	many	TRBD1	TRBJ2-2	TGTGCCAGCAGCTTACCCCGACAGGGGGCGAACACCGGGGAGCTGTTTTTT	CASSLPRQGANTGELFF
TRBV12-3/TRBV12-4	few	-	TRBJ2-5	TGTGCCAGCAGTTTCGGGATCGGTGGAGAGACCCAGTACTTC	CASSFGIGGETQYF
TRBV5-1	many	TRBD2	TRBJ2-1	TGCGCCAGCAGCTTATCGGGAGGGAGCTCCTACAATGAGCAGTTCTTC	CASSLSGGSSYNEQFF
TRBV5-5	many	-	TRBJ1-2	TGTGCCAGCAGCTTCCCCGTGGGAGGCTACACCTTC	CASSFPVGGYTF
TRBV12-3/TRBV12-4	few	-	TRBJ1-1	TGTGCCAGCAGTTTAAGGGCTACGAACACTGAAGCTTTCTTT	CASSLRATNTEAFF
TRBV27	-	-	TRBJ1-6	TGTGCCAGCAGCGTAAGCTCCTATAATTCACCCCTCCACTTT	CASSVSSYNSPLHF
TRBV27	few	TRBD1	TRBJ2-6	TGTGCCAGCAGTCTATTACAGGGGTCTGGGGCCAACGTCCTGACTTTC	CASSLLQGSGANVLTF
TRBV27	-	-	TRBJ2-2	TGTGCCAGCAGCTCCCGACCACACACCGGGGAGCTGTTTTTT	CASSSRPHTGELFF
TRBV5-1	few	-	TRBJ2-3	TGCGCCATCAGCTTGGCCCCCACAGATACGCAGTATTTT	CAISLAPTDTQYF
TRBV18	few	TRBD1	TRBJ2-2	TGTGCCAGCTCACCGGCAGGGGGCCACGGGGAGCTGTTTTTT	CASSPAGGHGELFF
TRBV7-2	-	-	TRBJ1-4	TGTGCCAGCAGCTTGGGGGGGGGAGCTGAAAAACTGTTTTTT	CASSLGGGAEKLFF
TRBV10-3	many	TRBD1	TRBJ1-5	TGTGCCATCAGTGGGGACAGGGGAGAACCCCAGCATTTT	CAISGDRGEPQHF
TRBV20-1	many	TRBD2	TRBJ2-1	TGCAGTGCAGCGACTAGCGGGGGCTACAATGAGCAGTTCTTC	CSAATSGGYNEQFF
TRBV20-1	-	-	TRBJ1-1	TGCAGTGCCCCTCCCAAGATGAACACTGAAGCTTTCTTT	CSAPPKMNTEAFF
TRBV12-3/TRBV12-4	many	-	TRBJ2-6	TGTGCCAGCAGTTTTGCGGGACGGGGCTCATCTGGGGCCAACGTCCTGACTTTC	CASSFAGRGSSGANVLTF
TRBV3-1	many	-	TRBJ1-1	TGTGCCAGCTCATGGGGGTTGAACACTGAAGCTTTCTTT	CASSWGLNTEAFF
TRBV11-1	few	-	TRBJ1-3	TGTGCCAGCAGCTTCGGCCTCTCTGGAAACACCATATATTTT	CASSFGLSGNTIYF
TRBV5-6	many	-	TRBJ2-3	TGTGCCAGCAGCTTGGTGACAGATACGCAGTATTTT	CASSLVTDTQYF
TRBV5-1	-	-	TRBJ1-1	TGCGCCAGCAGCTTGGCCGGACGGGGCACTGAAGCTTTCTTT	CASSLAGRGTEAFF
TRBV12-3/TRBV12-4	many	TRBD2	TRBJ2-1	TGTGCCAGCAGTTTAGGGGGGGGTAAGTTGGCTGAGCAGTTCTTC	CASSLGGGKLAEQFF
TRBV7-6	many	-	TRBJ2-5	TGTGCCAGCAGCTTGCGAGTGGGTGGAGAGACCCAGTACTTC	CASSLRVGGETQYF
TRBV29-1	-	TRBD1	TRBJ2-5	TGCAGCGTTCTGACAGGGCAAGAGACCCAGTACTTC	CSVLTGQETQYF
TRBV12-3/TRBV12-4	many	-	TRBJ1-5	TGTGCCAGCCAGAGTCGGTGGAATCAGCCCCAGCATTTT	CASQSRWNQPQHF
TRBV9	few	-	TRBJ2-3	TGTGCCAGCAGCGCCTCGGCAGGGGATTACGCAGATACGCAGTATTTT	CASSASAGDYADTQYF
TRBV7-6	-	TRBD1	TRBJ2-5	TGTGCCAGCAGCAGCCCGGGACAGGTGCTTTCCCAAGAGACCCAGTACTTC	CASSSPGQVLSQETQYF
TRBV28	-	-	TRBJ2-2	TGTGCCAGCACGTTACAACCGAACACCGGGGAGCTGTTTTTT	CASTLQPNTGELFF